Presented here are 5 T cell receptor beta chains from one specimen sequenced in a study of T cell responses to AZD1222 COVID-19 vaccine. TCRdb keeps only in-frame clones here, not all; method: immunoSEQ multiplex PCR. The sample records roughly 190,000 clones, approximately 91% being singletons. Sequenced here: peripheral blood, sampled on day 0 of AZD1222 vaccination. These receptors all come from an adult in good health.

The gene calls are TRBV5-5 and TRBJ2-7; D is possibly TRBD1 or TRBD2 (5 bases each). From germline, CDR1 is SGHKS and CDR2 YYEKEE (reference sequence). The CDR3 extends over 13 amino acids. Trimming removed 4 bases from V and 2 bases from J, with 10 bases in between. CDR3 protein: CASSGGRTYEQYF. Written as DNA, the CDR3 is TGTGCCAGCAGCGGGGGACGGACCTACGAGCAGTACTTC.

The CDR3, as DNA: TGTGCCAGCAGCCTGAGGGAATATGGCTACACCTTC. It codes for CASSLREYGYTF. The chain recombines TRBV7-9 with TRBJ1-2, with no clear D. The CDR3 has 12 residues. Germline V CDR1 and CDR2: SEHNR, FQNEAQ (reference sequence). With 5 bases removed from V and 5 bases from J, the gap between germline ends came to 9 bases.

The chain joins TRBV7-9 to TRBJ2-2, with 7 bases lining up with TRBD1. The V gene's germline CDR1 is SEHNR and CDR2 FQNEAQ (reference sequence). The V segment lost 7 bases and the J segment 4 bases; nucleotides outside the gene matches: 6. The CDR3 totals 14 residues. In nucleotides, the CDR3 is TGTGCCAGCACCAGATCAGGGGGCACCGGGGAGCTGTTTTTT. This encodes CASTRSGGTGELFF.

The rearrangement joins TRBV24-1 to TRBJ2-2, with 8 nucleotides matching TRBD1. The CDR3 spans 16 residues. Germline trimming cut 4 bases from V and 4 bases from J; bases unmatched to any gene: 7. Per the germline V gene, CDR1 is KGHDR and CDR2 is SFDVKD. CDR3: CATSDPTGAITGELFF. CDR3 in DNA: TGTGCCACCAGTGACCCGACAGGGGCGATCACCGGGGAGCTGTTTTTT.

This chain joins TRBV2 and TRBJ2-1, with 8 positions matching TRBD1. This CDR3 is 14 amino acids long. Per the germline V gene, CDR1 is SNHLY and CDR2 is FYNNEI. Trimming removed 8 bases from V and 4 bases from J; junction bases left unmatched: 7. In nucleotides, the CDR3 is TGTGCCAGCGCAGGGGGCGTTAGGTACAATGAGCAGTTCTTC. Its protein is CASAGGVRYNEQFF.